These 22 T cell receptor beta chains came from one sample sequenced in a study of T cells in Graves' hyperthyroidism and ophthalmopathy. Authors of the study amplified TCR beta CDR3 regions from RNA transcripts. TCR CDR3 regions were first amplified by RT-PCR with HTBI primers. TCRdb re-called the multiplex PCR reads with MiXCR, one entry per CDR3 protein. The table has more than 550,000 distinct CDR3 sequences, around 20% seen once. The sample taken for sequencing was blood. Receptor source: a woman aged 45-65 years with Graves' hyperthyroidism that later progressed to Graves' ophthalmopathy.

There are a few counts of this clonotype. The chain is built from TRBV29-1 and TRBJ2-7; 7 positions agree with TRBD1. With 5 bases clipped from V and 7 bases from J, the junction kept 8 bases outside the gene matches. CDR1 and CDR2 (germline): SQVTM, ANQGSEA. This CDR3 has 12 residues. CDR3 bases: TGCAGCGTTAACGACAGGGAGTGGGAGCAGTACTTC. Translation gives CSVNDREWEQYF.

This sequence joins TRBV7-9 and TRBJ2-1; 9 positions match TRBD2. Germline V lookup: CDR1 SEHNR, CDR2 FQNEAQ (reference sequence). This CDR3 region has 16 residues. J was trimmed by 6 bases and V by 5 bases; bases with no gene match: 11. CDR3 residues: CASSVPGGRGGNEQFF. The CDR3 coding sequence is TGTGCCAGCAGCGTCCCCGGAGGGCGGGGGGGCAATGAGCAGTTCTTC.

V usage is TRBV2 and J usage is TRBJ2-1, with TRBD2 identical over 9 bases. V shed 2 bases, J shed 7 bases, and the junction held 6 bases outside the gene matches. CDR3 length equals 15 residues. Germline CDR1 reads SNHLY; CDR2 reads FYNNEI. The CDR3 DNA follows: TGTGCCAGCAGTGAATTAAGCGGGGGGTTGAATGAGCAGTTCTTC. It encodes CASSELSGGLNEQFF.

This sequence joins TRBV5-1 and TRBJ1-4; TRBD1 agrees at 7 bases. V dropped 4 bases and J dropped 8; count of bases not matched to a gene: 11. The germline V gene encodes CDR1 SGHRS and CDR2 YFSETQ. This CDR3 has 15 residues. CDR3 nucleotides: TGCGCCAGCAGCCCCATGGGGACAGAGTCCGAAAAACTGTTTTTT. It translates to CASSPMGTESEKLFF.

The chain uses TRBV7-9 and TRBJ1-2; no clear D gene. The length of the CDR3 is 15 residues. Germline V lookup: CDR1 SEHNR, CDR2 FQNEAQ (reference sequence). The V and J ends lost 5 bases and 4 bases respectively, with 17 bases between them. The CDR3 loop reads CASSPPLGRAYGYTF. CDR3 nucleotide sequence: TGTGCCAGCAGCCCTCCTTTGGGCCGGGCCTATGGCTACACCTTC.

This clonotype appeared many times. The V call is TRBV3-1, the J call TRBJ1-2, with D unclear. Between the trimmed V and J ends, which lost 4 bases and 3 bases, there was a span of 9 bases. This CDR3 is 13 amino acids long. Germline assignment: CDR1 LGHDT and CDR2 YNNKEL (reference sequence). DNA for the CDR3: TGTGCCAGCAGCCGGCCGGGATACTATGGCTACACCTTC. Protein product: CASSRPGYYGYTF.

This clonotype was seen a handful of times. The chain recombines TRBV5-6 with TRBJ2-3; perhaps D is TRBD1 or TRBD2 (6 bases each). This CDR3 has 12 amino acids. Germline-derived CDR1 and CDR2 are SGHDT and YYEEEE. V was trimmed by 0 bases and J by 10 bases, leaving 9 bases between them. The CDR3 loop reads CASSLAEGAQYF. The CDR3 region has the DNA TGTGCCAGCAGCTTGGCGGAGGGGGCGCAGTATTTT.

The V call is TRBV13, the J call TRBJ1-4; D perhaps matches TRBD1 (5 bases). Deletions cut 5 bases from V and 6 bases from J, with 13 bases between. From germline, CDR1 is PRHDT and CDR2 FYEKMQ (reference sequence). The CDR3 loop spans 14 amino acids. CDR3 bases: TGTGCCAGCAGCCGGGTGGAGGGACATGAAAAACTGTTTTTT. Translation gives CASSRVEGHEKLFF. The full variable domain, in which reference TRBV13 and TRBJ1-4 provide the parts outside the CDR3, is AAGVIQSPRHLIKEKRETATLKCYPIPRHDTVYWYQQGPGQDPQFLISFYEKMQSDKGSIPDRFSAQQFSDYHSELNMSSLELGDSALYFCASSRVEGHEKLFFGSGTQLSVL.

The chain joins TRBV5-1 to TRBJ2-7; D uncertain. CDR1 and CDR2 from the germline V gene are SGHRS and YFSETQ. V was cut by 0 bases and J by 3 bases, with 7 bases left in between. This CDR3 has 13 residues. The CDR3 region has the DNA TGCGCCAGCAGCTTGGGTGGGTACTACGAGCAGTACTTC. Translating gives CASSLGGYYEQYF.

The rearrangement uses TRBV5-4 and TRBJ2-2, with 7 bases fitting TRBD1. CDR1 is SGHNT and CDR2 is YYREEE in the germline V gene (reference sequence). Trimming cost V 6 bases and J 5 bases; bases outside gene matches: 10. This CDR3 is built from 15 residues. CDR3 residues: CASTLDRENTGELFF. Written as DNA, the CDR3 is TGTGCCAGCACACTAGACAGGGAAAATACCGGGGAGCTGTTTTTT.

This sequence joins TRBV6-2 or TRBV6-3 and TRBJ2-1; D ambiguous. Trimming stripped 6 bases from V and 1 base from J, with 10 bases between. The CDR3 consists of 14 residues. Per the germline V gene, CDR1 is MNHEY and CDR2 is SVGEGT. The DNA for the CDR3 is TGTGCCAGCAGATTCTCATTATCCTACAATGAGCAGTTCTTC. Amino acid sequence: CASRFSLSYNEQFF.

This chain uses TRBV6-1 with TRBJ2-7; 9 bases map to TRBD1. The CDR3 is 15 residues long. The J segment lost 1 base and the V segment lost 3 bases, leaving 4 bases of the junction unmatched. Germline CDR1 reads MNHNS; CDR2 reads SASEGT. CDR3 DNA sequence: TGTGCCAGCAGTGAGTCAGACAGGGGGTCCTACGAGCAGTACTTC. It translates to CASSESDRGSYEQYF.

This clonotype was observed at least ten times. The chain uses TRBV13 and TRBJ1-2; 8 nucleotides match TRBD1. The CDR3 runs 16 residues. Germline-derived CDR1 and CDR2 are PRHDT and FYEKMQ (reference sequence). The V segment lost 5 bases and the J segment 4 bases; nucleotides outside the gene matches: 12. CDR3 sequence: CASSDKPRTGIYGYTF. CDR3 bases: TGTGCCAGCAGCGATAAGCCGAGGACAGGGATCTATGGCTACACCTTC.

This clonotype turned up a few times. The rearrangement uses TRBV19 and TRBJ2-2; D unclear. V gave up 3 bases and J gave up 2 bases, with 10 bases separating them. CDR1 LNHDA and CDR2 SQIVND come from the germline V gene (reference sequence). The CDR3 is 15 residues long. DNA of the CDR3: TGTGCCAGTAGTATCTGGCGGAGAAACACCGGGGAGCTGTTTTTT. Protein product: CASSIWRRNTGELFF.

In this sample, this clonotype turned up many times. The chain uses TRBV20-1 and TRBJ2-7; D is undetermined. The CDR3 consists of 12 residues. Germline CDR1 reads DFQATT; CDR2 reads SNEGSKA (reference sequence). V shed 4 bases and J shed 4 bases, with 11 bases lying between them. CDR3 in amino acids: CSANYLGYEQYF. The CDR3 DNA sequence: TGCAGTGCTAATTATTTAGGGTACGAGCAGTACTTC.

The chain joins TRBV2 to TRBJ1-2; D gene uncertain. Trimming took 7 bases from V and 4 from J, leaving 10 bases between them. From germline, CDR1 is SNHLY and CDR2 FYNNEI. The CDR3 has 12 amino acids. CDR3 sequence: CASTPFAYGYTF. The CDR3 DNA is TGTGCCAGCACCCCTTTCGCCTATGGCTACACCTTC.

The chain couples TRBV19 to TRBJ1-5; 9 nucleotides align to TRBD1. Germline CDR1 LNHDA, CDR2 SQIVND (reference sequence). The CDR3 spans 19 residues. The V and J ends lost 4 bases and 2 bases, in that order; junction bases with no gene match: 15. CDR3 nucleotide sequence: TGTGCCAGTAGTACCCGTACAGGGGGCGCGGGTTGGGGCAATCAGCCCCAGCATTTT. This codes for CASSTRTGGAGWGNQPQHF.

In the case of this clonotype: This sequence may be a read error, since a much larger clone differs from it by one base. The CDR3 protein is CASSYSALGYYEEYF. The CDR3 DNA reads as TGTGCCAGCAGTTACTCTGCCCTGGGCTACTACGAGGAGTACTTC. The V call is TRBV6-6, the J call TRBJ2-7; D is unresolved. CDR3 length equals 15 residues. Germline CDR1 and CDR2: MNHNY and SVGAGI (reference sequence).

The chain recombines TRBV12-3 or TRBV12-4 with TRBJ2-1; D is uncertain. V was pared by 7 bases and J by 7 bases, with 17 bases between. This CDR3 spans 14 amino acids. As DNA, the CDR3 is TGTGCCAGCAATCCCCAAAGGGCTGTAAATGAGCAGTTCTTC. As protein: CASNPQRAVNEQFF.

As for this clonotype: This may arise from a read error, as a much more abundant clone is one base away. The chain combines TRBV2 with TRBJ1-1; D ambiguous. The length of the CDR3 is 13 residues. Germline CDR1 is SNHLY and CDR2 is FYNNEI. The V end was cut by 11 bases, the J end by 3 bases, with 16 bases between. In nucleotides, the CDR3 is TGTGCCGGCCAGTCGGCCATGGACACTGAAGCTTTCTTT. It yields the protein CAGQSAMDTEAFF. The variable domain in full, with the rest retrieved from reference TRBV2 and TRBJ1-1, is EPEVTQTPSHQVTQMGQEVILRCVPISNHLYFYWYRQILGQKVEFLVSFYNNEISEKSEIFDDQFSVERPDGSNFTLKIRSTKLEDSAMYFCAGQSAMDTEAFFGQGTRLTVV.

Only a few counts were recorded for this clonotype. The chain links TRBV29-1 to TRBJ2-5; D unclear. With 0 bases removed from V and 2 bases from J, the gap between germline ends came to 13 bases. CDR3 length equals 15 residues. Germline values: CDR1 SQVTM, CDR2 ANQGSEA. The CDR3 here is CSVEDLWAYQETQYF. The CDR3 DNA is TGCAGCGTTGAAGATTTATGGGCCTATCAAGAGACCCAGTACTTC.

This clonotype was found a few times. This rearrangement joins TRBV3-1 to TRBJ1-4; unclear D gene. Deletions cut 0 bases from V and 5 bases from J, with 13 bases between. Germline lookup yields CDR1 LGHDT and CDR2 YNNKEL (reference sequence). The CDR3 covers 16 residues. The CDR3 DNA sequence: TGTGCCAGCAGCCAAGATAGGGTGGGAAAGAATGAAAAACTGTTTTTT. This encodes CASSQDRVGKNEKLFF.